The 3 T cell receptor beta chains in this list originate from one sample, sequenced in a study of shared clonotypes between healthy human individuals. Repertoires were generated with immunoSEQ multiplex PCR, while TCRdb's copy carries only in-frame clones and drops some. The repertoire has under 150,000 clones, about 62% of them found once; the top ten carry around 24%. The sequenced material came from memory CD8+ T cells sorted from blood. Documented subset: CD45RO+ cells pooled with CCR7-negative TemRA cells. These receptors were obtained from a woman in her twenties or thirties in good health.

This chain links TRBV7-9 with TRBJ2-2; D call uncertain. V dropped 2 bases and J dropped 5 bases, with 6 bases sitting between them. The CDR3 has 13 residues. The germline V gene has CDR1 SEHNR and CDR2 FQNEAQ (reference sequence). CDR3 in amino acids: CASSLQITGELFF. CDR3 DNA: TGTGCCAGCAGCTTACAGATAACCGGGGAGCTGTTTTTT.

This chain links TRBV9 with TRBJ2-7, with TRBD2 identical over 10 bases. V lost 0 bases to trimming and J lost 7 bases; unmatched junction nucleotides: 13. Per germline, CDR1 SGDLS and CDR2 YYNGEE. The CDR3 sequence is 17 residues long. The CDR3 coding sequence is TGTGCCAGCAGCGTAGGGCTCATAACTAGCGGGGTCGGGGAGCAGTACTTC. This translates into CASSVGLITSGVGEQYF.

This clone was seen ten or more times. The chain has TRBV7-3 and TRBJ1-5, with 9 bases matching TRBD1. J was trimmed by 7 bases and V by 3 bases; bases with no gene match: 1. Germline assignment: CDR1 SGHTA and CDR2 FQGTGA. The CDR3 has 13 amino acids. The CDR3 DNA reads TGTGCCAGCAGCTTTGACAGGGGGCAGCCCCAGCATTTT. This translates into CASSFDRGQPQHF.